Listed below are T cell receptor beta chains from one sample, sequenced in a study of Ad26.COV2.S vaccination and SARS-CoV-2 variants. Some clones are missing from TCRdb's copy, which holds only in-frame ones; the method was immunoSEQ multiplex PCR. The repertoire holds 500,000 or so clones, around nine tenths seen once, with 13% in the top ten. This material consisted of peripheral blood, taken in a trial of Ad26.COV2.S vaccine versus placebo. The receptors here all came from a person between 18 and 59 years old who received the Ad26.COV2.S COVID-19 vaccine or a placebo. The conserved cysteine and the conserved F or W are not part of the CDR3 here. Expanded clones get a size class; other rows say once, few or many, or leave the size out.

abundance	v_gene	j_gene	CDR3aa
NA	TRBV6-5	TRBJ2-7	ASSSPGAGNSYEQY
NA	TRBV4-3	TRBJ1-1	ASSRDRDTGTEAF
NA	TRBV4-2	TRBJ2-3	ASSQVETSGNLGGTDTQY
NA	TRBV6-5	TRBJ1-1	ASSWAGARTEAF
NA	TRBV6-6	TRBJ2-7	ASTEEDRLAYEQY
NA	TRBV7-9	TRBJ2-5	ASSLSRYQETQY
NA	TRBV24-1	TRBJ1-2	ATSERTSRRGYT
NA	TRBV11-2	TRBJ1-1	ATEMNTEAF
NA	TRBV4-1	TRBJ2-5	ASSQQRDQQTQY
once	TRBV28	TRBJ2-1	ASSLGTSGRSYNEQF
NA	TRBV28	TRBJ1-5	ASRPGNLGNQPQH
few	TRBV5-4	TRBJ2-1	ASSLTSGTNEQF
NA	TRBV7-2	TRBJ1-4	ASSSRTNEKLF
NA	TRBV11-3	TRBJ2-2	ASSLVKGPRNTGELF
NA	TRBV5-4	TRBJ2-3	ASSLEREWSDTQY
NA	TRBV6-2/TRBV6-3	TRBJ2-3	ASTPRGADSQHTQY
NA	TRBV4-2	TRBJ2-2	ASSQGEVTGELF
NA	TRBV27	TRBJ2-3	ATGTGMGTDTQY
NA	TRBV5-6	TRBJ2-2	ASSLGRNTGELF
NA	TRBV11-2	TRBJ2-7	ASSSGTGYEQY
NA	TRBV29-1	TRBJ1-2	SVEMGQGRGYT
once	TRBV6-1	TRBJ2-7	ASSETGGQPYEQY
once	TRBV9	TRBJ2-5	ASSVVFGSEETQY
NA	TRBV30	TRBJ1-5	AWAGQLNQPQH
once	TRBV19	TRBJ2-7	ASSRLPGPEVYEQY
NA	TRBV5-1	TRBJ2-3	ASSPDTDTQY
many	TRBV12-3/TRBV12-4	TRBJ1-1	ASCQLGNTEAF
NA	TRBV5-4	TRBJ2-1	ASSLGASGGNEQF
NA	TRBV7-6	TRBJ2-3	ASSLASLSSGSTDTQY
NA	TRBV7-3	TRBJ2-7	ASSLRRTSGRAYEQY
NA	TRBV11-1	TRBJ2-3	ASSQRTGGPTDTQY
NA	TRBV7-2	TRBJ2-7	ASSPDRVAYEQY
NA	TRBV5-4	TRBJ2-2	ASSLRASFNTGELF
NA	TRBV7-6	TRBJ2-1	ASSLSGNEQF
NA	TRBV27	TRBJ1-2	ASSSHNLVQEGYT
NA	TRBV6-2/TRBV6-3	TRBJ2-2	ASSPVSGVGNTGELF
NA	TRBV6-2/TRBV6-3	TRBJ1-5	ASSDPPNQPQH
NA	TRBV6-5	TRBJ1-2	ASSSPDRAANYGYT
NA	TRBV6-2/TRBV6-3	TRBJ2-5	ASSSGREETQY